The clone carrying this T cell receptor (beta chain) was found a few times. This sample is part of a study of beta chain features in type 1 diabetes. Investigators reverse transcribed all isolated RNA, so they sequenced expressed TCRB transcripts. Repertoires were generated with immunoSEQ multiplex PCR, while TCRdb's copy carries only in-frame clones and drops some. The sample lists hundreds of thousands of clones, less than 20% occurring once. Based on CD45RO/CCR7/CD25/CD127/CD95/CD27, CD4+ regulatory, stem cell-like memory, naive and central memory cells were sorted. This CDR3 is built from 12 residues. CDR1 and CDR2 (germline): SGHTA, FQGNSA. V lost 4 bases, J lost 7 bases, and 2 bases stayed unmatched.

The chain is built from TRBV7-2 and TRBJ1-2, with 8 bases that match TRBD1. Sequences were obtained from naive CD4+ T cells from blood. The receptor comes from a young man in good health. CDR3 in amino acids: CASSSDRGGYTF. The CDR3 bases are TGTGCCAGCAGCTCAGACAGGGGTGGCTACACCTTC.